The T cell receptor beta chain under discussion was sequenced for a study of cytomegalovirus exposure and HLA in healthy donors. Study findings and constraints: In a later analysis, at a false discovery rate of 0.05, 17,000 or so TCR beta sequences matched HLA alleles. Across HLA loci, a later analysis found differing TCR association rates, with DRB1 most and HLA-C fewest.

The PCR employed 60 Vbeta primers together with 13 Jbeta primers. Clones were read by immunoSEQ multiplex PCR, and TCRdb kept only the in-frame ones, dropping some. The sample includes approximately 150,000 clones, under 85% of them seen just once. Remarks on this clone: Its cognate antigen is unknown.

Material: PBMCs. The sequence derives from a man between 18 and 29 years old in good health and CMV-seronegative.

The CDR3 region is CASSPGGLQETQYF. The CDR3 bases are TGTGCCAGCAGTCCGGGGGGGTTACAAGAGACCCAGTACTTC. The chain joins TRBV6-1 to TRBJ2-5, with 8 bases identical to TRBD2. The junction had 4 bases not matched to a gene; V was cut back by 5 bases and J by 2 bases. Germline V gene lookup returns CDR1 MNHNS and CDR2 SASEGT. This CDR3 is built from 14 residues.